These 25 T cell receptor beta chains originate from one sample sequenced in a study of cytotoxic CD8 clonotypes in ibrutinib-treated CLL. TCRdb keeps only in-frame clones here, not all; method: immunoSEQ multiplex PCR. The table records fewer than 85,000 clones, 79% of them present only once. The sample in question was PBMCs, obtained after 12 months of ibrutinib treatment. These receptors all stem from a human donor with chronic lymphocytic leukemia.

In its sample, this clone was seen a few times. The J gene is TRBJ2-1, the V gene TRBV6-5; 8 nucleotides match TRBD1. There are 14 residues in the CDR3. Losses at the gene ends were 6 bases for V and 2 bases for J; bases not matched to a gene: 3. CDR1 is MNHEY, CDR2 SVGAGI, per germline. The chain's CDR3 is CASSSDRAYNEQFF. In DNA form, the CDR3 reads TGTGCCAGCAGCTCGGACAGGGCCTACAATGAGCAGTTCTTC.

This clone was detected only a few times. V and J are TRBV9 and TRBJ2-3, with 12 bases matching TRBD1. The germline gives CDR1 SGDLS, CDR2 YYNGEE. Losses at the gene ends were 4 bases for V and 4 bases for J; bases not matched to a gene: 7. The CDR3 length is 16 residues. CDR3 nucleotide sequence: TGTGCCAGCAGCCCTGGGACAGGGGGCCTCGCAGATACGCAGTATTTT. Translation: CASSPGTGGLADTQYF.

The chain is built from TRBV7-2 and TRBJ2-3, with D perhaps given as TRBD1 or TRBD2 (6 bases each). The CDR3 consists of 14 residues. Trimming removed 4 bases at V and 4 bases at J, with 12 bases between. Per the germline V gene, CDR1 is SGHTA and CDR2 is FQGNSA. DNA of the CDR3: TGTGCCAGCAGCTGGGGGGCAGGGGCAGATACGCAGTATTTT. Its translation is CASSWGAGADTQYF. Drawing the rest from reference TRBV7-2 and TRBJ2-3, the complete variable domain is GAGVSQSPSNKVTEKGKDVELRCDPISGHTALYWYRQSLGQGLEFLIYFQGNSAPDKSGLPSDRFSAERTGGSVSTLTIQRTQQEDSAVYLCASSWGAGADTQYFGPGTRLTVL.

This clone has just a few counts. The genes are TRBV18 and TRBJ2-2, with unresolved D. Deletions cut 3 bases from V and 4 bases from J, with 9 bases between. Germline V gives CDR1 KGHSH, CDR2 LQKENI. The CDR3 totals 14 residues. CDR3 amino acids: CASSPWGGTGELFF. CDR3 bases: TGTGCCAGCTCACCCTGGGGTGGCACCGGGGAGCTGTTTTTT.

The V gene is TRBV5-1, the J gene TRBJ2-2; 8 bases fit TRBD2. This CDR3 has 16 amino acids. V dropped 1 base and J dropped 5; count of bases not matched to a gene: 7. Germline CDR1 is SGHRS and CDR2 is YFSETQ. The CDR3 nucleotides are TGCGCCAGCAGCTTGAGTCCCCGGGGGGGTACCGGGGAGCTGTTTTTT. Its protein product is CASSLSPRGGTGELFF.

The chain uses TRBV18 and TRBJ1-1, with TRBD1 as a possible D gene (5 bases). Deletions cut 3 bases from V and 1 base from J, with 9 bases between. Germline values: CDR1 KGHSH, CDR2 LQKENI. The CDR3 is 14 residues long. In nucleotides, the CDR3 is TGTGCCAGCTCACCGGGGCAGGCGAACACTGAAGCTTTCTTT. It encodes CASSPGQANTEAFF.

This clone was counted only a few times. This chain joins TRBV28 and TRBJ1-5, with 9 bases that match TRBD1. V shed 6 bases, J shed 9 bases, and the junction held 12 bases outside the gene matches. The germline V gene has CDR1 MDHEN and CDR2 SYDVKM. This CDR3 has 15 amino acids. The CDR3 DNA reads as TGTGCCAGCAGCTTGGGACAGGGAGGGATGATGCCCCAGCATTTT. Translating gives CASSLGQGGMMPQHF.

The chain joins TRBV27 to TRBJ2-1, with D perhaps TRBD2 (6 bases). This CDR3 contains 11 residues. Trimming pared 10 bases from V and 6 bases from J, leaving 10 bases between. Germline V gene lookup returns CDR1 MNHEY and CDR2 SMNVEV (reference sequence). The CDR3 loop is CATTEGNEQFF. The CDR3 DNA sequence: TGTGCCACCACGGAGGGCAATGAGCAGTTCTTC.

CDR3 sequence reads: CASSLGGLGANVLTF. The CDR3 nucleotides are TGTGCCAGCAGTTTGGGAGGCCTCGGGGCCAACGTCCTGACTTTC. The chain joins TRBV27 to TRBJ2-6, with D possibly TRBD2 on 6 matching bases. V lost 3 bases and J lost 4, with 10 bases in between. Germline lookup yields CDR1 MNHEY and CDR2 SMNVEV (reference sequence). The CDR3 sequence is 15 residues long.

This clone came up a few times. The genes are TRBV27 and TRBJ2-7; 7 bases match TRBD2. Germline CDR1 MNHEY, CDR2 SMNVEV (reference sequence). Trimming at V came to 4 bases and at J to 0 bases, leaving 6 bases not matched to a gene. The CDR3 extends over 15 amino acids. As DNA, the CDR3 is TGTGCCAGCAGTTCTGGGGGAGGGCCCTCCTACGAGCAGTACTTC. This encodes CASSSGGGPSYEQYF.

The J gene is TRBJ2-7, the V gene TRBV19; possible D gene TRBD1, 6 bases. This CDR3 region has 14 residues. Germline V gene data show CDR1 as LNHDA and CDR2 as SQIVND (reference sequence). With 5 bases removed from V and 2 bases from J, the gap between germline ends came to 13 bases. CDR3 amino acids: CASSPQGGPYEQYF. DNA for the CDR3: TGTGCCAGTAGTCCACAGGGTGGCCCCTACGAGCAGTACTTC.

This clone has just one count. This chain links TRBV28 with TRBJ1-5; 8 positions agree with TRBD1. CDR3 size: 17 residues. Germline-derived CDR1 and CDR2 are MDHEN and SYDVKM. V shed 5 bases and J 0 bases; nucleotides not matched to a gene: 9. CDR3 nucleotide sequence: TGTGCCAGCAGTCTAGACAGGGGCCCTTATAGCAATCAGCCCCAGCATTTT. This encodes CASSLDRGPYSNQPQHF.

The chain uses TRBV7-2 and TRBJ1-5; D unresolved. Germline V gene sequence: CDR1 SGHTA, CDR2 FQGNSA. Trimming took 5 bases from V and 0 from J, leaving 8 bases between them. CDR3 length equals 14 residues. This CDR3 reads CASSLAASNQPQHF. The CDR3 bases are TGTGCCAGCAGCCTGGCAGCTAGCAATCAGCCCCAGCATTTT.

As DNA, the CDR3 is TGCGCCAGCAGCTTGGACCCGTTTAGCAATCAGCCCCAGCATTTT. Translating gives CASSLDPFSNQPQHF. The chain links TRBV5-1 to TRBJ1-5, with D hard to call. The CDR3 contains 15 residues. Between the trimmed V and J ends, which lost 0 bases and 0 bases, there was a span of 7 bases. Germline V gene data show CDR1 as SGHRS and CDR2 as YFSETQ.

This clone was seen many times. This chain uses TRBV27 with TRBJ2-7; the D is unclear. Per germline, CDR1 MNHEY and CDR2 SMNVEV (reference sequence). Trimming shortened V by 0 bases and J by 3 bases, and 6 bases separated the two germline ends. The CDR3 has 13 residues. The CDR3 DNA is TGTGCCAGCAGTTTATCGAGAGGCTACGAGCAGTACTTC. The encoded protein is CASSLSRGYEQYF.

The chain combines TRBV7-2 with TRBJ1-1; D unclear. V lost 5 bases, J lost 5 bases, and 9 bases lay in between. Germline assignment: CDR1 SGHTA and CDR2 FQGNSA. The CDR3 runs to 12 residues. CDR3: CASSVPPTEAFF. The CDR3 coding sequence is TGTGCCAGCAGCGTACCCCCTACTGAAGCTTTCTTT.

V gene TRBV9 combines with J gene TRBJ1-1; the match to TRBD1 covers 7 bases. V lost 0 bases and J lost 4; bases outside the gene matches: 12. Germline CDR1 SGDLS, CDR2 YYNGEE. The CDR3 sequence is 17 residues long. In DNA, the CDR3 is TGTGCCAGCAGCGTAGAGGGGGCGGGCCCCTGGGGCACTGAAGCTTTCTTT. Translating gives CASSVEGAGPWGTEAFF.

The gene calls are TRBV25-1 and TRBJ1-5, with 9 positions matching TRBD1. The junction had 14 bases not matched to a gene; V was cut back by 10 bases and J by 4 bases. Germline V gene lookup returns CDR1 MGHDK and CDR2 SYGVNS. This CDR3 is 16 amino acids long. As DNA, the CDR3 is TGTGCCAATCGACCCGCGACAGGGGGGCAGAATCAGCCCCAGCATTTT. Its translation: CANRPATGGQNQPQHF. Full variable domain (missing parts from reference TRBV25-1 and TRBJ1-5): EADIYQTPRYLVIGTGKKITLECSQTMGHDKMYWYQQDPGMELHLIHYSYGVNSTEKGDLSSESTVSRIRTEHFPLTLESARPSHTSQYLCANRPATGGQNQPQHFGDGTRLSIL.

This chain connects TRBV11-2 to TRBJ2-3; D may be TRBD2 (6 bases). Germline CDR1 reads SGHAT; CDR2 reads FQNNGV. The CDR3 covers 14 residues. Trimming left V 4 bases short and J 2 bases short, with 10 bases between. The CDR3 region has the DNA TGTGCCAGCAGCTGGGGGGACCACACAGATACGCAGTATTTT. It specifies CASSWGDHTDTQYF.

This clone occurred once. The chain carries TRBV27 and TRBJ2-3; D gene unclear. Germline values: CDR1 MNHEY, CDR2 SMNVEV (reference sequence). The CDR3 length is 15 residues. Trimming took off 1 base at V and 6 bases at J, with 14 bases between the two ends. CDR3 coding DNA: TGTGCCAGCAGTTTATTTGTTTGGCCGCCGGATACGCAGTATTTT. Translation: CASSLFVWPPDTQYF.

V gene TRBV11-3 combines with J gene TRBJ2-1; perhaps D is TRBD1 or TRBD2 (5 bases each). With 2 bases removed from V and 7 bases from J, the gap between germline ends came to 9 bases. The CDR3 contains 13 residues. Germline lookup yields CDR1 SGHNT and CDR2 YENEEA. The CDR3 spells CASSLRWGNEQFF. CDR3 sequence (DNA): TGTGCCAGCAGCTTACGGTGGGGGAATGAGCAGTTCTTC.

The genes are TRBV9 and TRBJ1-2; D remains unclear. V lost 3 bases and J lost 2, with 17 bases in between. The CDR3 spans 16 residues. Per germline, CDR1 SGDLS and CDR2 YYNGEE. The CDR3 coding sequence is TGTGCCAGCAGCGCCCGGAAGGGCCGGACCAACTATGGCTACACCTTC. It yields the protein CASSARKGRTNYGYTF.

V and J are TRBV19 and TRBJ1-4, with a possible D match to TRBD1 (5 bases). The germline V gene encodes CDR1 LNHDA and CDR2 SQIVND (reference sequence). Trimming shortened V by 7 bases and J by 8 bases, and 17 bases separated the two germline ends. The CDR3 length is 14 residues. The CDR3 protein is CASTVLGRPEKLFF. As DNA, the CDR3 is TGTGCCAGTACAGTCCTGGGACGGCCCGAAAAACTGTTTTTT.

The genes are TRBV27 and TRBJ1-3, with TRBD1 identical over 8 bases. Germline loops: CDR1 MNHEY, CDR2 SMNVEV (reference sequence). V trimming: 5 bases; J trimming: 4 bases; junction bases outside the gene matches: 16. The CDR3 is 18 amino acids. This CDR3 is CASSPLPTQGVEGNTIYF. As DNA, the CDR3 is TGTGCCAGCAGTCCACTCCCTACACAGGGGGTAGAAGGAAACACCATATATTTT.

This clone was observed a few times. The chain has TRBV5-6 and TRBJ1-2, with TRBD1 matching 7 bases. Losses at the gene ends were 1 base for V and 8 bases for J; bases not matched to a gene: 14. In germline, CDR1 is SGHDT, CDR2 YYEEEE. There are 16 residues in the CDR3. The CDR3 DNA follows: TGTGCCAGCAGCTTGTTGGGGTGGACAGGTCCAGGGGGCTACACCTTC. It translates to CASSLLGWTGPGGYTF.